The 4 T cell receptor beta chains below come from one sample, sequenced in a study of blood T cell repertoires in COVID-19. Profiling relied on immunoSEQ multiplex PCR, and the TCRdb table lists in-frame clones only, not all of them. The data contain approximately 240,000 clones, around four fifths of them singletons. Sequencing used peripheral blood. The receptors were sampled from a woman over 75 with active or convalescent COVID-19.

V is TRBV4-1 and J is TRBJ2-5, with D perhaps matching TRBD2 (6 bases). Trimming took 4 bases from V and 5 from J, leaving 14 bases between them. The CDR3 is 14 residues long. Germline loops: CDR1 MGHRA, CDR2 YSYEKL. This CDR3 reads CASSPTGSVETQYF. For the CDR3, the DNA is TGCGCCAGCAGCCCAACCGGGAGTGTGGAGACCCAGTACTTC.

V and J are TRBV5-4 and TRBJ2-3; 9 bases are a match to TRBD2. The ends lost 7 bases at V and 0 bases at J; junction bases unmatched: 6. The CDR3 has 15 amino acids. The germline gives CDR1 SGHNT, CDR2 YYREEE (reference sequence). CDR3 loop: CASSRGGSSTDTQYF. The DNA of the CDR3 is TGTGCCAGCTCGCGGGGGGGATCTAGCACAGATACGCAGTATTTT.

The table lists this clone with a few counts. The chain recombines TRBV20-1 with TRBJ2-7; D gene unclear. The CDR3 is made up of 14 amino acids. Trimming took off 3 bases at V and 3 bases at J, with 15 bases between the two ends. Germline values: CDR1 DFQATT, CDR2 SNEGSKA (reference sequence). The CDR3 coding sequence is TGCAGTGCTAGTTCGTCCCTACCCGGCTACGAGCAGTACTTC. The encoded protein is CSASSSLPGYEQYF.

The V and J genes are TRBV28 and TRBJ1-1; no clear D gene. Germline CDR1 and CDR2: MDHEN and SYDVKM. Trimming left V 5 bases short and J 5 bases short, with 12 bases between. This CDR3 region has 13 residues. DNA for the CDR3: TGTGCCAGCAGTGCCCCGCGGAGGACTGAAGCTTTCTTT. Amino acids: CASSAPRRTEAFF. Variable domain in full (rest from reference TRBV28 and TRBJ1-1): DVKVTQSSRYLVKRTGEKVFLECVQDMDHENMFWYRQDPGLGLRLIYFSYDVKMKEKGDIPEGYSVSREKKERFSLILESASTNQTSMYLCASSAPRRTEAFFGQGTRLTVV.